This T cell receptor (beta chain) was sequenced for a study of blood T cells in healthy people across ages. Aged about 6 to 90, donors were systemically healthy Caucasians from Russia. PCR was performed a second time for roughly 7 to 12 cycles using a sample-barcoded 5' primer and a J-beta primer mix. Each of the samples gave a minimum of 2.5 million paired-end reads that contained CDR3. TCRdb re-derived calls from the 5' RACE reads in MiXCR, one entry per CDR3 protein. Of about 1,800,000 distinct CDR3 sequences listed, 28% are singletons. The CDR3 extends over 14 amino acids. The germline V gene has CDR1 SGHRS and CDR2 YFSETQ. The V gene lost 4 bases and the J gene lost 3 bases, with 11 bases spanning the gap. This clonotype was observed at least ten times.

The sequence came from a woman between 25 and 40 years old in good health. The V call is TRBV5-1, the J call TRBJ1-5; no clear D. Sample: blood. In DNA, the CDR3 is TGCGCCAGCAGCCCGGACGGGTTCAATCAGCCCCAGCATTTT. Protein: CASSPDGFNQPQHF.